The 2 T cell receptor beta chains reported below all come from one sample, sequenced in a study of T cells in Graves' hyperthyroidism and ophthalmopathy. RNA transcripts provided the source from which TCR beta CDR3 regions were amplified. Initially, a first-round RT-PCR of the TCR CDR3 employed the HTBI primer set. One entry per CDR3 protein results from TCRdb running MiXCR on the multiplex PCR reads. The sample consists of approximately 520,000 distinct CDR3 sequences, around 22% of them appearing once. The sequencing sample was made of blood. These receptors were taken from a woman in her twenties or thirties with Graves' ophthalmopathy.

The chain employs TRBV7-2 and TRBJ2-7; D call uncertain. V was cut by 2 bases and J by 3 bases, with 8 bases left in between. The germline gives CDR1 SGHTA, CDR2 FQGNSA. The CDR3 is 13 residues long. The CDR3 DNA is TGTGCCAGCAGCTTAATCGCGAGCTACGAGCAGTACGTC. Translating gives CASSLIASYEQYV.

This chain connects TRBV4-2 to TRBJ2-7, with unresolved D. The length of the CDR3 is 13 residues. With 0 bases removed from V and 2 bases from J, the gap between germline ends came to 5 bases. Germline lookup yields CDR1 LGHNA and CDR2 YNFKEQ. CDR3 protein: CASSQDKAYEQYF. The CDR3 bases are TGTGCCAGCAGCCAAGATAAGGCCTACGAGCAGTACTTC.